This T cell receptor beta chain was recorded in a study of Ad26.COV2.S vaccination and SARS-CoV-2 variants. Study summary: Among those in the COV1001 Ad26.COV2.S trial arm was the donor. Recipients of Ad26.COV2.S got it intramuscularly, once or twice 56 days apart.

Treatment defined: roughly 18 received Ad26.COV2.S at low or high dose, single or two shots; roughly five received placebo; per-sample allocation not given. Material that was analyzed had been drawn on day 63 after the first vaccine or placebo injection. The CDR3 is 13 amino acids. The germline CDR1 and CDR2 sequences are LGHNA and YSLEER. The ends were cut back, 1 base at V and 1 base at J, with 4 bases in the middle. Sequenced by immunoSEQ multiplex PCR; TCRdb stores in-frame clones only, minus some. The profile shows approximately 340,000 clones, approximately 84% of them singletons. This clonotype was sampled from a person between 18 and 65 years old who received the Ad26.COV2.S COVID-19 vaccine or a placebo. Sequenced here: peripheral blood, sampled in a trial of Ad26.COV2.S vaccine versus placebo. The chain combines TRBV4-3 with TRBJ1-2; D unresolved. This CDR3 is CASSQVNNYGYTF. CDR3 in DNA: TGCGCCAGCAGCCAAGTGAATAACTATGGCTACACCTTC.